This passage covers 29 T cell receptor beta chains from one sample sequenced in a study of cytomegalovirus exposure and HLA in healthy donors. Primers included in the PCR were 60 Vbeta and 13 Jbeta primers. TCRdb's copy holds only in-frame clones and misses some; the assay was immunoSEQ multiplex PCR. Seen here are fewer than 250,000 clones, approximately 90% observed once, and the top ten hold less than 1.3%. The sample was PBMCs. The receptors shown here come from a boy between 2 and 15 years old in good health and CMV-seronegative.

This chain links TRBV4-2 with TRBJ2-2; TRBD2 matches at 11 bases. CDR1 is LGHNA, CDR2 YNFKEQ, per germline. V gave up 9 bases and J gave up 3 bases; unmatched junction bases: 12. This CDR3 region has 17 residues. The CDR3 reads CASFTSGSRRDTGELFF. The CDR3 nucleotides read TGTGCCAGTTTTACTAGCGGGAGCCGACGGGACACCGGGGAGCTGTTTTTT.

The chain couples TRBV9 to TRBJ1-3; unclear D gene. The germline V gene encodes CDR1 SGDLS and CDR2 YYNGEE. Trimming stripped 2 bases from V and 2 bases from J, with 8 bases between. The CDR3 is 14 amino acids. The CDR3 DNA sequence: TGTGCCAGCAGCGTGGCTGGAGCTGGAAACACCATATATTTT. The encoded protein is CASSVAGAGNTIYF.

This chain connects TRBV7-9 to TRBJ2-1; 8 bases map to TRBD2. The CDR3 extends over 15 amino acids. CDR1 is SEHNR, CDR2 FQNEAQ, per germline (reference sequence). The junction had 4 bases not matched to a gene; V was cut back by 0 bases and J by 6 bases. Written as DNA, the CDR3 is TGTGCCAGCAGCTTAGCGTTAGGGACTAGCAATGAGCAGTTCTTC. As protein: CASSLALGTSNEQFF.

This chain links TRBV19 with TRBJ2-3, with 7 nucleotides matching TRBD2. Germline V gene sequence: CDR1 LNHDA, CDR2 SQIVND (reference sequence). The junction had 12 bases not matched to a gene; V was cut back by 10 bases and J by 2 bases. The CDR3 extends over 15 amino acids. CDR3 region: CATRDGGGFTDTQYF. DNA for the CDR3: TGTGCCACCCGAGATGGGGGAGGGTTCACAGATACGCAGTATTTT. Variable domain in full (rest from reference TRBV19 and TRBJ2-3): DGGITQSPKYLFRKEGQNVTLSCEQNLNHDAMYWYRQDPGQGLRLIYYSQIVNDFQKGDIAEGYSVSREKKESFPLTVTSAQKNPTAFYLCATRDGGGFTDTQYFGPGTRLTVL.

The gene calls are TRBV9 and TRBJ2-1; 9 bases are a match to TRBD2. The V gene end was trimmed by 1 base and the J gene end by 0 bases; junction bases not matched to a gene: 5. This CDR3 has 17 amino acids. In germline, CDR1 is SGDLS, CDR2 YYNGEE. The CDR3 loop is CASSVLVSGSSYNEQFF. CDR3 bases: TGTGCCAGCAGCGTATTGGTTAGCGGGAGCTCCTACAATGAGCAGTTCTTC.

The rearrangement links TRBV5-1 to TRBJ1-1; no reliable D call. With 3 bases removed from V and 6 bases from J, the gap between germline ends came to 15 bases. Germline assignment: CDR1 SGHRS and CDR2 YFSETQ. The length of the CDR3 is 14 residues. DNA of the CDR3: TGCGCCAGCAGCTCGGAACCGGGGAGCGCTGAAGCTTTCTTT. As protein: CASSSEPGSAEAFF. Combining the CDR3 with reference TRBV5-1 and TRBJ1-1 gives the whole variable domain KAGVTQTPRYLIKTRGQQVTLSCSPISGHRSVSWYQQTPGQGLQFLFEYFSETQRNKGNFPGRFSGRQFSNSRSEMNVSTLELGDSALYLCASSSEPGSAEAFFGQGTRLTVV.

The CDR3 nucleotides read TGTGCCAAAGGGACAGGCGGCTACACCTTC. This gives the protein CAKGTGGYTF. The chain links TRBV21-1 to TRBJ1-2; the DNA was not compared with TRBD1, the D call given in the table. TRBV21-1 is termed a pseudogene. The CDR3 is 10 residues long.

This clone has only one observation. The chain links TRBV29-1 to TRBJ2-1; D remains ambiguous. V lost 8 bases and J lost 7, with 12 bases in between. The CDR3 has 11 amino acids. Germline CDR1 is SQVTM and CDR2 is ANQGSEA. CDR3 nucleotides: TGCAGCTCCACTACCCTGAATGAGCAGTTCTTC. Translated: CSSTTLNEQFF.

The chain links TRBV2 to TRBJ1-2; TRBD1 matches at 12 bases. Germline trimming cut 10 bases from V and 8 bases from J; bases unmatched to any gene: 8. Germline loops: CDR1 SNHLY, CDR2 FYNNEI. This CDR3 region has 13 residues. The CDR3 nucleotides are TGTGCCACCTCGGGGACAGGGGGCGGGGGCTACACCTTC. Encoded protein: CATSGTGGGGYTF. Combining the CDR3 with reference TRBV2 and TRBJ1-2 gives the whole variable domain EPEVTQTPSHQVTQMGQEVILRCVPISNHLYFYWYRQILGQKVEFLVSFYNNEISEKSEIFDDQFSVERPDGSNFTLKIRSTKLEDSAMYFCATSGTGGGGYTFGSGTRLTVV.

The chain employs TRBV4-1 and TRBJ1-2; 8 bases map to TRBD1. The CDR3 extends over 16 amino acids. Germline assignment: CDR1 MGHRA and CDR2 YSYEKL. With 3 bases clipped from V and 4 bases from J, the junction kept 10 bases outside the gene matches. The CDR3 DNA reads TGCGCCAGCAGCCAGGGATTTTTGCAGGGGGCCTATGGCTACACCTTC. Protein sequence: CASSQGFLQGAYGYTF.

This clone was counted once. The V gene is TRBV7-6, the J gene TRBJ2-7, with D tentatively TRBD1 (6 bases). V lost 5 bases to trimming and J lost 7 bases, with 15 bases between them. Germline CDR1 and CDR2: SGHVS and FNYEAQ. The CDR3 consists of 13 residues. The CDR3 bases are TGTGCCAGCAGCCAACCAGGGGTGGGGGAGCAGTACTTC. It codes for CASSQPGVGEQYF.

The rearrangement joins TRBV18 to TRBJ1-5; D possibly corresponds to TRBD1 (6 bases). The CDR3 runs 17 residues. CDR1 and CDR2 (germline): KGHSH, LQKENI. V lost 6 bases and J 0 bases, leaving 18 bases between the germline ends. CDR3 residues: CASSSRGGPSSNQPQHF. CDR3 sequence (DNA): TGTGCCAGCTCTTCCAGGGGCGGCCCAAGTAGCAATCAGCCCCAGCATTTT.

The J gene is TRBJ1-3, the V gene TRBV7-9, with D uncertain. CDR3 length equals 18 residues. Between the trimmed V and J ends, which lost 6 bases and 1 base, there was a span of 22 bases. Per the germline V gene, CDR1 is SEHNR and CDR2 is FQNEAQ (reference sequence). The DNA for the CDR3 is TGTGCCAGCAGGTCTGGGGAGGGAAATTCCGAATCTGGAAACACCATATATTTT. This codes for CASRSGEGNSESGNTIYF. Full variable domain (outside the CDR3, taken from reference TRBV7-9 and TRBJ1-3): DTGVSQNPRHKITKRGQNVTFRCDPISEHNRLYWYRQTLGQGPEFLTYFQNEAQLEKSRLLSDRFSAERPKGSFSTLEIQRTEQGDSAMYLCASRSGEGNSESGNTIYFGEGSWLTVV.

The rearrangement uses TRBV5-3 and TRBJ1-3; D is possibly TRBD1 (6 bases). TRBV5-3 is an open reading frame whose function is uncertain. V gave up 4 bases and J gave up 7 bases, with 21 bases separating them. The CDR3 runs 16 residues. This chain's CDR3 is CARSPNTDRIANTIYF. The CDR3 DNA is TGTGCCAGAAGCCCGAACACAGACAGGATCGCGAACACCATATATTTT.

CDR3 nucleotide sequence: TGTGCCTGGAGTGAACAGGGGGACACTGAAGCTTTCTTT. As protein: CAWSEQGDTEAFF. The chain joins TRBV30 to TRBJ1-1; 8 nucleotides match TRBD1. The germline V gene has CDR1 GTSNPN and CDR2 SVGIG (reference sequence). The length of the CDR3 is 13 residues. Trimming took 1 base from V and 3 from J; bases not matched to a gene: 1.

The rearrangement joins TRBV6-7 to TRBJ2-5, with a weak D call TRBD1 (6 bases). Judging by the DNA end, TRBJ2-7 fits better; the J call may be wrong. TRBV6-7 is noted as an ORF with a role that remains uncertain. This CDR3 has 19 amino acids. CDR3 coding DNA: TGTGCCAGCCCTACTAATCCTTTTCTAAACCGGGACATTGCCTACGAGCAGTACTTC. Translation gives CASPTNPFLNRDIAYEQYF.

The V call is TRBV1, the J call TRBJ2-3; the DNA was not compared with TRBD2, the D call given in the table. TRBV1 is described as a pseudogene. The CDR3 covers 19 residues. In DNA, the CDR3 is TGCACCAGCATCTGGGTAGCGGGGGGCCTTCCTAGTTGCACAGATACGCAGTATTTT. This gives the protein CTSIWVAGGLPSCTDTQYF.

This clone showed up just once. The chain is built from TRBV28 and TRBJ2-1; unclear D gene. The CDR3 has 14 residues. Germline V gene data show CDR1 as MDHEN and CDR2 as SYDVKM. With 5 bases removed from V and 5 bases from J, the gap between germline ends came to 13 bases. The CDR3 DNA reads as TGTGCCAGCAGTAGTCTAGTAATCCACAATGAGCAGTTCTTC. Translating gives CASSSLVIHNEQFF. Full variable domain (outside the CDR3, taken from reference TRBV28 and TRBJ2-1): DVKVTQSSRYLVKRTGEKVFLECVQDMDHENMFWYRQDPGLGLRLIYFSYDVKMKEKGDIPEGYSVSREKKERFSLILESASTNQTSMYLCASSSLVIHNEQFFGPGTRLTVL.

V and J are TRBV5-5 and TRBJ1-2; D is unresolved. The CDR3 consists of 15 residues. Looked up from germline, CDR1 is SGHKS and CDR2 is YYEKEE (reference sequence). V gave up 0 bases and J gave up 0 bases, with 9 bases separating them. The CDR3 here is CASSLGSLANYGYTF. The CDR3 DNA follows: TGTGCCAGCAGCTTGGGGTCTTTAGCTAACTATGGCTACACCTTC.

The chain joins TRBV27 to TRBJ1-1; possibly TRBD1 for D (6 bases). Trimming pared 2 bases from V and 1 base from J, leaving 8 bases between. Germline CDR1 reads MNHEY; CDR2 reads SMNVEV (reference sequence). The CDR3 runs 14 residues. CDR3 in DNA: TGTGCCAGCAGTTTAGGGGGCGGGAACACTGAAGCTTTCTTT. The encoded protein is CASSLGGGNTEAFF.

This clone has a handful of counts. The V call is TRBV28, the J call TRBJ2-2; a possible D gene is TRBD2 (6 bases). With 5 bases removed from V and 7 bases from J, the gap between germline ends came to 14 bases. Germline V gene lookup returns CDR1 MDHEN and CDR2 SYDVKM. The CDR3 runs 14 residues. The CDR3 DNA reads TGTGCCAGCAGTCTAATGGGGGGTGGCGGGGAGCTGTTTTTT. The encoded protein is CASSLMGGGGELFF.

CDR3 bases: TGCAGCGTTAAGCAGGGGGTGGGCTCCTACGAGCAGTACTTC. Protein product: CSVKQGVGSYEQYF. The chain links TRBV29-1 to TRBJ2-7, with TRBD1 matching 7 bases. Germline CDR1 SQVTM, CDR2 ANQGSEA. Unmatched junction bases numbered 7, after V lost 5 bases and J lost 0 bases. This CDR3 has 14 amino acids.

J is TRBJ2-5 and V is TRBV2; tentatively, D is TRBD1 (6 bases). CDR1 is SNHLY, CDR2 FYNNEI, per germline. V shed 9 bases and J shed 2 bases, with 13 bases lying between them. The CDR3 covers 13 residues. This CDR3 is CARQGSRQETQYF. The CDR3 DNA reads TGTGCCAGACAGGGTTCACGACAAGAGACCCAGTACTTC.

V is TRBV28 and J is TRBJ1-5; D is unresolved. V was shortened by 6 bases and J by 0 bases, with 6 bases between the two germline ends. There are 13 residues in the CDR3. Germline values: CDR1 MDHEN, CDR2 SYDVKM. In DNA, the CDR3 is TGTGCCAGCAGCCCCTATAGCAATCAGCCCCAGCATTTT. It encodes CASSPYSNQPQHF.

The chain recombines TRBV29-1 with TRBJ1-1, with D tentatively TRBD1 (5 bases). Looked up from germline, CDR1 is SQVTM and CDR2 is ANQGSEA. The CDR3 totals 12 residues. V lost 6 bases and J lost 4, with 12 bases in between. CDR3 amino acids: CSVPGGGTEAFF. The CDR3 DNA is TGCAGCGTCCCGGGGGGGGGCACTGAAGCTTTCTTT.

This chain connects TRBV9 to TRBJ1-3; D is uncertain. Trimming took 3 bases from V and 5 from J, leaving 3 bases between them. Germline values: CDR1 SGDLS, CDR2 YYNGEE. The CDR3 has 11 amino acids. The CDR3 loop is CASSARNTIYF. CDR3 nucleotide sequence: TGTGCCAGCAGCGCAAGAAACACCATATATTTT. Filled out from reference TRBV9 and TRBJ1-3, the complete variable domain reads DSGVTQTPKHLITATGQRVTLRCSPRSGDLSVYWYQQSLDQGLQFLIQYYNGEERAKGNILERFSAQQFPDLHSELNLSSLELGDSALYFCASSARNTIYFGEGSWLTVV.

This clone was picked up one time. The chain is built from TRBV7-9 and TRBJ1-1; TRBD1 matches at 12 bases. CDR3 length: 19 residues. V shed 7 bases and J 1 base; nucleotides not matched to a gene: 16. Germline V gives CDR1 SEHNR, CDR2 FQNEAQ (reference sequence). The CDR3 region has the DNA TGTGCCAGCAACATTACCCCCAGGGGACAGGGGGCTTCGAACACTGAAGCTTTCTTT. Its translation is CASNITPRGQGASNTEAFF. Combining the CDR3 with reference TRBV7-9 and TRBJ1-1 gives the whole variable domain DTGVSQNPRHKITKRGQNVTFRCDPISEHNRLYWYRQTLGQGPEFLTYFQNEAQLEKSRLLSDRFSAERPKGSFSTLEIQRTEQGDSAMYLCASNITPRGQGASNTEAFFGQGTRLTVV.

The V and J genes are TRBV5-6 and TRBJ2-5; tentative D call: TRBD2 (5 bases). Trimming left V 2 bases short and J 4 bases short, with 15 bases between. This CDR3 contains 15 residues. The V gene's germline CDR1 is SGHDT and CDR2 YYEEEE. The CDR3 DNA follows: TGTGCCAGCAGCTTTTCCGTCGGGATCCTAGAGACCCAGTACTTC. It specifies CASSFSVGILETQYF.

The CDR3 DNA reads as TGTGCCAGCAATACCCTCACGACAGCCTCCTACGAGCAGTACTTC. It codes for CASNTLTTASYEQYF. The chain has TRBV28 and TRBJ2-7; a weak D match, TRBD1 (5 bases). CDR3 size: 15 residues. The V gene's germline CDR1 is MDHEN and CDR2 SYDVKM. V shed 7 bases and J shed 0 bases, with 16 bases lying between them.